This T cell receptor (beta chain) emerged from a study of blood T cells in healthy people across ages. With a J-beta primer mix and a sample-barcoded 5' primer, a second PCR ran about 7 to 11 cycles. From the 5' RACE reads, TCRdb called clonotypes with MiXCR, one entry per CDR3 protein. There are 1.2 million to 1.5 million distinct CDR3 sequences in the sample; around 39% occur only once, and roughly 7.7% lies in the top ten. This clonotype was detected a few times. Per germline, CDR1 MNHEY and CDR2 SVGEGT. Between the trimmed V and J ends, which lost 4 bases and 3 bases, there was a span of 12 bases. The CDR3 sequence is 14 residues long. Samples each yielded at least 6 micrograms of total RNA.

The receptor was isolated from a woman in her late teens or twenties in good health. The V call is TRBV6-2 or TRBV6-3, the J call TRBJ1-1; TRBD1 might be the D (5 bases). The sample consisted of blood. CDR3 nucleotide sequence: TGTGCCAGCAGTTTAGGGGTTGCGGACACTGAAGCTTTCTTT. Translating gives CASSLGVADTEAFF.